This T cell receptor beta chain was sequenced for a study of T-cell reconstitution after alpha-beta-depleted transplantation in children. During its preparation, the TCRbeta library received unique molecular identifiers. TCRdb processed the PCR reads anew with MiXCR; each CDR3 protein has one entry. The sample includes 200,000 to 300,000 distinct CDR3 sequences, around 12% of them seen just once. The CDR3 has 16 residues. From germline, CDR1 is DFQATT and CDR2 SNEGSKA (reference sequence). With 4 bases removed from V and 0 bases from J, the gap between germline ends came to 18 bases. The sample holds many counts of this clonotype.

The genes are TRBV20-1 and TRBJ2-5, with TRBD2 as a possible D gene (6 bases). Sequencing was performed on PBMCs from the stem cell graft donor, taken from the stem cell graft. The TCR comes from a human donor who donated a stem cell graft to a child with acute lymphoblastic leukemia. The CDR3 reads CSAKVMAGRNQETQYF. For the CDR3, the DNA is TGCAGTGCTAAGGTCATGGCGGGAAGGAACCAAGAGACCCAGTACTTC.